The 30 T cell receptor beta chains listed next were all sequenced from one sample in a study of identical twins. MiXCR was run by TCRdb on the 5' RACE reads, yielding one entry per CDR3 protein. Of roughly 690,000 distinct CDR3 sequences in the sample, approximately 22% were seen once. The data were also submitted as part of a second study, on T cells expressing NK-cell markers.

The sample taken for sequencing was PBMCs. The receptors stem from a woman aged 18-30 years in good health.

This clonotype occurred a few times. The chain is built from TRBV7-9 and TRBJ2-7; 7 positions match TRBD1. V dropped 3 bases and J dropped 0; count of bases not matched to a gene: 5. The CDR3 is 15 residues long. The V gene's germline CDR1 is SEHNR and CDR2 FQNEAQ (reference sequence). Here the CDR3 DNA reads TGTGCCAGCAGCTTTCCCGGGACAGCCTCCTACGAGCAGTACTTC. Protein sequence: CASSFPGTASYEQYF. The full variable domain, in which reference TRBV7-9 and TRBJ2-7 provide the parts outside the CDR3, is DTGVSQNPRHKITKRGQNVTFRCDPISEHNRLYWYRQTLGQGPEFLTYFQNEAQLEKSRLLSDRFSAERPKGSFSTLEIQRTEQGDSAMYLCASSFPGTASYEQYFGPGTRLTVT.

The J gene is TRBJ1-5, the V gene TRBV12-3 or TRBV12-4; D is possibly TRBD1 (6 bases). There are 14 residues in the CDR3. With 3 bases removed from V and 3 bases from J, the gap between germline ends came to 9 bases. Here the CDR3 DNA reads TGTGCCAGCAGTTTGACAGGTCTCAATCAGCCCCAGCATTTT. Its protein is CASSLTGLNQPQHF.

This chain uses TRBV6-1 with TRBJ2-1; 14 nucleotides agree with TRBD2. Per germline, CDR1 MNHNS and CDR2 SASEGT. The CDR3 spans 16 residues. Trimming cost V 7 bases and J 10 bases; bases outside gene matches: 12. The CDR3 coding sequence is TGTGCCAGCAATGGACTAGCGGGAGGATTAGGGAGGGAGCAGTTCTTC. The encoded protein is CASNGLAGGLGREQFF.

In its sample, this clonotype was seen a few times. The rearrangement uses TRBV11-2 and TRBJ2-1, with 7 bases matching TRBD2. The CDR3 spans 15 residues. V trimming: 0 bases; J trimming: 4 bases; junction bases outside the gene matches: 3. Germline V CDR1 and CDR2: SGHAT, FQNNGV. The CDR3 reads CASSLDWGGYNEQFF. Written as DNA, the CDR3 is TGTGCCAGCAGCTTAGACTGGGGGGGTTACAATGAGCAGTTCTTC.

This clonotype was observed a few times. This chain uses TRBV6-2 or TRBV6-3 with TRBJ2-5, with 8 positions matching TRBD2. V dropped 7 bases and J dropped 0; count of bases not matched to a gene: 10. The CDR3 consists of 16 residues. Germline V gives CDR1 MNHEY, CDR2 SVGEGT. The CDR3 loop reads CASNPRERGYQETQYF. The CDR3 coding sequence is TGTGCCAGCAACCCCCGTGAGCGGGGGTACCAAGAGACCCAGTACTTC.

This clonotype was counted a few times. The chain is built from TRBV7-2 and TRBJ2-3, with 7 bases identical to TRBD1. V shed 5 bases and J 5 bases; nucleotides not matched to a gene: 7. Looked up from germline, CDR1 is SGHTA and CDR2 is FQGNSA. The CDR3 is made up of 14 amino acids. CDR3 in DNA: TGTGCCAGCAGCCTTGGGACAGATCAAGATACGCAGTATTTT. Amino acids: CASSLGTDQDTQYF.

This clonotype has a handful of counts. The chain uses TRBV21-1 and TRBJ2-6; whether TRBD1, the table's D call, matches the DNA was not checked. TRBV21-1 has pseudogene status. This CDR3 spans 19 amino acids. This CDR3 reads CASSNGGRAGPSGANVLTF. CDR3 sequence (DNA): TGTGCCAGCAGCAACGGGGGAAGGGCAGGACCCTCTGGGGCCAACGTCCTGACTTTC.

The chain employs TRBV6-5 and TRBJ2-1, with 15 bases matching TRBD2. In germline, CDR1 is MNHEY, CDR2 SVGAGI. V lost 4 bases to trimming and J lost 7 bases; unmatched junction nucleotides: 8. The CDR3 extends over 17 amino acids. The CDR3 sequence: CASSSRTSGGARNEQFF. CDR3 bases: TGTGCCAGCAGTTCTCGGACTAGCGGGGGGGCCAGGAATGAGCAGTTCTTC.

The CDR3 DNA reads as TGCAGTGCCAAAGAGACCTCGAGCTCCTACGAGCAGTACTTC. Residues: CSAKETSSSYEQYF. V usage is TRBV20-1 and J usage is TRBJ2-7; D not certain. CDR1 DFQATT and CDR2 SNEGSKA come from the germline V gene (reference sequence). The CDR3 covers 14 residues. The V gene lost 6 bases and the J gene lost 0 bases, with 15 bases spanning the gap.

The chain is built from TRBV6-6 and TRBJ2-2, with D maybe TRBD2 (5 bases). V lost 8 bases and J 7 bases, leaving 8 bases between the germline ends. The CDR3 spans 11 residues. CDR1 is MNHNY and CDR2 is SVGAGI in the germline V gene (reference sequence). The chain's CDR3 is CASGSHGELFF. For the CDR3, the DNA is TGTGCCAGCGGGAGTCACGGGGAGCTGTTTTTT.

Here the CDR3 DNA reads TGCAGCGTTGAAGACGGGACTAGCGGGAGTTACGAGCAGTACTTC. As protein: CSVEDGTSGSYEQYF. The chain has TRBV29-1 and TRBJ2-7, with 14 positions matching TRBD2. The germline V gene has CDR1 SQVTM and CDR2 ANQGSEA. The CDR3 has 15 residues. V was pared by 0 bases and J by 4 bases, with 2 bases of the junction left unmatched.

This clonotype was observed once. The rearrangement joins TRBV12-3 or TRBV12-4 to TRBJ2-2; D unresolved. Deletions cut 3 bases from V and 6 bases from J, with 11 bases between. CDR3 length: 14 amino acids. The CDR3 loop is CASSLFGSAGELFF. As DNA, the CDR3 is TGTGCCAGCAGTTTGTTCGGGTCTGCCGGGGAGCTGTTTTTT.

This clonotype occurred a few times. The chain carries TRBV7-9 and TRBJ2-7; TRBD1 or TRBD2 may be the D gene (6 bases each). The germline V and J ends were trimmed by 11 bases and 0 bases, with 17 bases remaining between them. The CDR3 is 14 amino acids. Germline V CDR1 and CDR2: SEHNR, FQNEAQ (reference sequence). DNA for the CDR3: TGTGCCGTCCGAGGCGGGACACTCTCCTACGAGCAGTACTTC. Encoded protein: CAVRGGTLSYEQYF.

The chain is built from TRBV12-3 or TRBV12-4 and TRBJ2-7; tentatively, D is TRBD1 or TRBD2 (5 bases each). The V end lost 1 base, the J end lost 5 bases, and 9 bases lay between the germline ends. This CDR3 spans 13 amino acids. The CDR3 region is CASSLGMGDEQYF. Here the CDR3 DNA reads TGTGCCAGCAGTTTAGGGATGGGGGACGAGCAGTACTTC.

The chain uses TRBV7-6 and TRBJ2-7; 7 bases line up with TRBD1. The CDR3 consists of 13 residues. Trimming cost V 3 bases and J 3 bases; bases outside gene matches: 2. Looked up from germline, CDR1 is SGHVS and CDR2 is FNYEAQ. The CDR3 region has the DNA TGTGCCAGCAGCTTTCAGGGGGACTACGAGCAGTACTTC. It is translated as CASSFQGDYEQYF.

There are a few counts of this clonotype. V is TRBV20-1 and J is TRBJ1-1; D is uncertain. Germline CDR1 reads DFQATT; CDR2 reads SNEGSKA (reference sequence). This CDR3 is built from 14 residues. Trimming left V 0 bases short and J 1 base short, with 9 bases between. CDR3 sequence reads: CSARDTGRNTEAFF. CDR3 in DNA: TGCAGTGCTAGAGACACCGGCCGGAACACTGAAGCTTTCTTT.

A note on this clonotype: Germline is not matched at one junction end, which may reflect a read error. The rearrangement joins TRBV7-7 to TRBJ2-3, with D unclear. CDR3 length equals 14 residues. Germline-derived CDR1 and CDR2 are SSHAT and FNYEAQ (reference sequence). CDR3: CASSPSQTTDTQYF. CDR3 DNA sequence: TGTGCTAGCAGCCCTTCCCAAACCACAGATACGCAGTATTTT.

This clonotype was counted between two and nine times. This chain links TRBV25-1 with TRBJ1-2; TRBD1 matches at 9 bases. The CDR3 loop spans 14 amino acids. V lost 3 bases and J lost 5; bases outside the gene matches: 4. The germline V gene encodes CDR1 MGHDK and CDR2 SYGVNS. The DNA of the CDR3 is TGTGCCAGCAGTGACGGGACAGGGTCTTATGGCTACACCTTC. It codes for CASSDGTGSYGYTF.

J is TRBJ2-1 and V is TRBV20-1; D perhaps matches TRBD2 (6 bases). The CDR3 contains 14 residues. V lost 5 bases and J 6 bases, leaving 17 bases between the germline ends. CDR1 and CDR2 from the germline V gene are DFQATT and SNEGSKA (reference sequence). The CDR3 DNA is TGCAGTGCTTTCGGGAGTGAGATAGGCAATGAGCAGTTCTTC. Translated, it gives CSAFGSEIGNEQFF.

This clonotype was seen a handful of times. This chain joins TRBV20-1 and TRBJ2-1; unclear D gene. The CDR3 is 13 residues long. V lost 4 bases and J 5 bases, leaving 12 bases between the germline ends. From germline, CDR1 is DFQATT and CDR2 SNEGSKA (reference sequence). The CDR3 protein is CSATKPEHNEQFF. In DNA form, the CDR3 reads TGCAGTGCTACGAAGCCCGAACACAATGAGCAGTTCTTC.

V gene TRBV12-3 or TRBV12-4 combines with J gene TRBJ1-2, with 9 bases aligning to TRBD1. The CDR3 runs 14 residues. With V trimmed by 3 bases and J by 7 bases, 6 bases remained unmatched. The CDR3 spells CASSFRDRVTGYTF. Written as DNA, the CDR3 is TGTGCCAGCAGTTTCAGGGACAGGGTAACTGGCTACACCTTC.

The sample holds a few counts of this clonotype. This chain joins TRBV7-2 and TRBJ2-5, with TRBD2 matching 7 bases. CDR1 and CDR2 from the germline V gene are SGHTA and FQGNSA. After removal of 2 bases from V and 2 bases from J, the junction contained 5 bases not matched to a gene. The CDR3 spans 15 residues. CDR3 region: CASSLSSGLQETQYF. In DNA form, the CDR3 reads TGTGCCAGCAGCTTATCTAGCGGACTTCAAGAGACCCAGTACTTC.

The CDR3 nucleotides are TGTGCCAGCAGTGAAGCTTACAGGGCTGCTTCACCCCTCCACTTT. Protein product: CASSEAYRAASPLHF. V is TRBV27 and J is TRBJ1-6; tentatively, D is TRBD1 (6 bases). Trimming removed 5 bases from V and 9 bases from J, with 17 bases in between. Germline assignment: CDR1 MNHEY and CDR2 SMNVEV (reference sequence). This CDR3 is 15 amino acids long.

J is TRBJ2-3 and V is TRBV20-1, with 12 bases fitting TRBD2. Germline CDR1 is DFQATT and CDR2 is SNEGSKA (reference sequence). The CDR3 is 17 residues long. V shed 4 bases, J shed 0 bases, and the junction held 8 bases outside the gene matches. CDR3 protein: CSAKGLAGGGSTDTQYF. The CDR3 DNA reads TGCAGTGCTAAAGGCCTAGCGGGGGGGGGTAGCACAGATACGCAGTATTTT.

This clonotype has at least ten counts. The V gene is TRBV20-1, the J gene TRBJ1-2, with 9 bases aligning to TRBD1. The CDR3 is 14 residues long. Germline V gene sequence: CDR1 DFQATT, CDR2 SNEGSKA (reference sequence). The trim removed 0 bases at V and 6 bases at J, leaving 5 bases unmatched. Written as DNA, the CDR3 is TGCAGTGCTAGAGACCGGGACAGGGTCGATGGCTACACCTTC. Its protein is CSARDRDRVDGYTF.

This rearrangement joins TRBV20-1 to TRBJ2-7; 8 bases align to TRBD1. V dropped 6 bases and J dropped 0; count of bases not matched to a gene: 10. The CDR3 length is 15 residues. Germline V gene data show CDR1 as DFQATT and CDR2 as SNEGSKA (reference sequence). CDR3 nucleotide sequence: TGCAGTGCGAGGACCCGGGACAGGAGCTCCTACGAGCAGTACTTC. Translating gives CSARTRDRSSYEQYF.

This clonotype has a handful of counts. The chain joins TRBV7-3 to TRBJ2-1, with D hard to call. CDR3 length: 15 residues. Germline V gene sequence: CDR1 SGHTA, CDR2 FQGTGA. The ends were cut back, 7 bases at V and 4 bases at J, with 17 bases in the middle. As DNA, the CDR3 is TGTGCCAGCAATCCGCCGACATGGACGTACAATGAGCAGTTCTTC. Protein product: CASNPPTWTYNEQFF.

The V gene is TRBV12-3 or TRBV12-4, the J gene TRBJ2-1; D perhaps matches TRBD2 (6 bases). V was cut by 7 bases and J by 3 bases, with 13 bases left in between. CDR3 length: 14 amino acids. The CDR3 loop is CASKSGLGYNEQFF. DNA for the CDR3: TGTGCCAGCAAATCGGGACTCGGCTACAATGAGCAGTTCTTC.

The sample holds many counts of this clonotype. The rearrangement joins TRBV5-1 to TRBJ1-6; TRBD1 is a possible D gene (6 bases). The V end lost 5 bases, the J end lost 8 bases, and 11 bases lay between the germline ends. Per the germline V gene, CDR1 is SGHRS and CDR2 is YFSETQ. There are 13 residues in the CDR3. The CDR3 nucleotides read TGCGCCAGCAGGGGGGCGGACGATTCACCCCTCCACTTT. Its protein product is CASRGADDSPLHF.

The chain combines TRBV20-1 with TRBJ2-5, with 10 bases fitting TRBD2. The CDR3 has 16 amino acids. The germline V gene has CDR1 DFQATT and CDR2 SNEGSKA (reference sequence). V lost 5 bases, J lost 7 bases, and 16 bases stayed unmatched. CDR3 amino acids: CSAEIRTSGVEGTQYF. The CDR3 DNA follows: TGCAGTGCTGAAATACGGACTAGCGGCGTCGAGGGGACCCAGTACTTC.